Included here is one T cell receptor (beta chain) sequence, with context. Its antigen is still unknown. TCR beta libraries were made by quantitative 5'-RACE with molecular barcodes. TCRdb reprocessed the 5' RACE reads with MiXCR, giving one entry per CDR3 protein. The data contain about 390,000 distinct CDR3 sequences, under 25% of them seen just once; the ten biggest clones take up about 16%. The entry originates in a study of CD8 T cells in ankylosing spondylitis. General study findings and limits: Disease-linked clones had a CD8+ phenotype and relatively low frequency in peripheral blood. Researchers reportedly found disease-linked clones significantly enriched in matched ankylosing spondylitis synovial fluid. There were earlier reports of some motif variants in reactive arthritis synovial fluid and blood. Characteristic of ankylosing spondylitis blood, it appeared, was a TCR beta motif comprising about 8 highly homologous variants.

The sequenced sample consisted of blood, either unsorted or a sorted T cell fraction (not recorded which). This sequence originates from a male donor with ankylosing spondylitis.

CDR3 nucleotides: TGTGCCAGCAGCAAGGGTACAGACTACGAGCAGTACTTC. This sequence encodes CASSKGTDYEQYF. The V call is TRBV21-1, the J call TRBJ2-7. TRBV21-1 is given as a pseudogene. This CDR3 region has 13 residues.